This T cell receptor (beta chain) was profiled in a study of T cell repertoires in cytomegalovirus infection. Looked up from germline, CDR1 is SQVTM and CDR2 is ANQGSEA. The CDR3 has 12 amino acids. V gave up 4 bases and J gave up 4 bases, with 10 bases separating them. Using its own MiXCR run on the reads, TCRdb lists one record per CDR3 protein. This sample has a few hundred thousand distinct CDR3 sequences, with roughly 15% found just once. Source material: PBMCs. This chain connects TRBV29-1 to TRBJ1-2; D is ambiguous. The sequence derives from a human donor in good health (CMV status not recorded). Some clones in this sample may be carry-over from other donors' samples. Here the CDR3 reads CSVVTELYGYTF. DNA of the CDR3: TGCAGCGTTGTGACGGAACTCTATGGCTACACCTTC.